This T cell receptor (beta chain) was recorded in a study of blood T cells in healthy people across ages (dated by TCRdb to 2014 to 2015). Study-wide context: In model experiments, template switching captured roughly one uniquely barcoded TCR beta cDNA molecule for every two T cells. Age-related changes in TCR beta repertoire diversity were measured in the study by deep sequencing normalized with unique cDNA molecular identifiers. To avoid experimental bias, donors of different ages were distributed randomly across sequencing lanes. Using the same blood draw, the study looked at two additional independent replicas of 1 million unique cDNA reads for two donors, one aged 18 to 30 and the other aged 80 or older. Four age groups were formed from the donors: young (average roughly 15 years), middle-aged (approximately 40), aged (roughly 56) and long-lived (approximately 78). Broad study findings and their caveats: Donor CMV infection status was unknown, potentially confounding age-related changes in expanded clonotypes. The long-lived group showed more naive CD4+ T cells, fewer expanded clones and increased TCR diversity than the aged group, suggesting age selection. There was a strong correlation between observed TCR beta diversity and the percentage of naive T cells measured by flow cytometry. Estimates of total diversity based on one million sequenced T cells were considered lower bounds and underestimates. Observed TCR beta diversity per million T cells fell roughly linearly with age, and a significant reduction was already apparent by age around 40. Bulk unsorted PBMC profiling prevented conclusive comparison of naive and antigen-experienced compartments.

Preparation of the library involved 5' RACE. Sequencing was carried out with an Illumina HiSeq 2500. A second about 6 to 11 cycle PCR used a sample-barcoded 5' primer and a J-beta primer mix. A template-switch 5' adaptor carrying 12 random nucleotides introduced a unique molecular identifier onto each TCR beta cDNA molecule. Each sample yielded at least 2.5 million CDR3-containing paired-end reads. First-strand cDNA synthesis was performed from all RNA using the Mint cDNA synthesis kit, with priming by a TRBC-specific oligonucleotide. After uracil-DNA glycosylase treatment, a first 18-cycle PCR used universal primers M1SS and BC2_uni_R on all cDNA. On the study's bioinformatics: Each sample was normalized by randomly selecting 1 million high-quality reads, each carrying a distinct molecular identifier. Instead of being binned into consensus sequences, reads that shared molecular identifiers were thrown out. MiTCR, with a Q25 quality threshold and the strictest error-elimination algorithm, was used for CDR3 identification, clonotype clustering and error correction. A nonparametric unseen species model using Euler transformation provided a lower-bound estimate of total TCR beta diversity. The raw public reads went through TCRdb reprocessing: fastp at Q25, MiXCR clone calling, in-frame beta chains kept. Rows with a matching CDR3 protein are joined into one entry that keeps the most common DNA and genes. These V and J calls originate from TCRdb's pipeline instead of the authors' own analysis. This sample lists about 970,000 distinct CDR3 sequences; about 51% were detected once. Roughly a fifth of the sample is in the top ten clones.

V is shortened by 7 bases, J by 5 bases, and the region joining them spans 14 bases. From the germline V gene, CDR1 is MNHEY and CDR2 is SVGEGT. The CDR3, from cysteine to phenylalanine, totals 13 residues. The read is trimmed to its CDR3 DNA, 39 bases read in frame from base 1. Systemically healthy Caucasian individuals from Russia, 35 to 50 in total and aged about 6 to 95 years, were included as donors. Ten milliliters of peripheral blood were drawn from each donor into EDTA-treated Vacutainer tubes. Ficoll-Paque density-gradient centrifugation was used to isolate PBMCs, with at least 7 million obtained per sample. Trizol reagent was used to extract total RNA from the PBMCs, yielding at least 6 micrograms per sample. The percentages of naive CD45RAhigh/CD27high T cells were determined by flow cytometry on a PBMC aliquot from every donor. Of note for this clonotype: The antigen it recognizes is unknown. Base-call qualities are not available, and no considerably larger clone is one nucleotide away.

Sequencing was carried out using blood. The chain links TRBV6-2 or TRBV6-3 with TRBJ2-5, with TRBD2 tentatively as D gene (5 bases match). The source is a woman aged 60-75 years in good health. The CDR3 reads CASTSGRRETQYF. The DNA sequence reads TGTGCCAGCACAAGCGGACGCCGGGAGACCCAGTACTTC.